This TCR beta chain stems from a study of graft-versus-host responses after intestinal transplantation. Stimulators, approximately 200,000 irradiated and violet-dye-labeled cells, were plated with approximately 200,000 CFSE-labeled responder cells. CFSE-low proliferating responders, CD3+CD4+ and CD3+CD8+, were sorted post-reaction. Generated by immunoSEQ multiplex PCR, the TCRdb table keeps only in-frame clones and is missing some. This table holds 7,000 to 10,000 clones, 27% found once. With 1 base removed from V and 3 bases from J, the gap between germline ends came to 14 bases. The CDR3 length is 17 residues. Germline lookup yields CDR1 SGHNT and CDR2 YYREEE (reference sequence).

The source material was alloreactive CD8+ T cells from a mixed lymphocyte reaction culture, sampled before transplantation. Regarding subset: CFSE-low proliferating T cells sorted from roughly six-day pre-transplant mixed lymphocyte reaction (GvH or HvG direction). This receptor was taken from a human patient who was an organ donor for intestinal transplantation. The chain is built from TRBV5-4 and TRBJ2-6; a weak D match, TRBD2 (5 bases). Here the CDR3 reads CASSLLGPGNGANVLTF. CDR3 bases: TGTGCCAGCAGCTTGCTTGGACCCGGGAATGGGGCCAACGTCCTGACTTTC.